Following are 22 T cell receptor beta chains from one sample sequenced in a study of somatic mutations in cytotoxic T cells in rheumatoid arthritis listed by TCRdb under 2017. The protocol used for the library was the immunoSEQ multiplex PCR assay. TCRdb took this table from immuneACCESS and kept in-frame rearrangements with V and J called. Such tables lack part of the clones; where checked against another copy, unresolved V genes explain under half of the gap, and the rest is unexplained. Within this sample are over 10,000 clones, with roughly 80% of them counted one time only. 13% to 15% of the sample is in the top ten clones. Sequencing was done on a sample of CD8+ T cells sorted from blood. These receptor sequences come from a woman aged 55-70 years in good health.

This clone turned up a few times. V is TRBV7-9 and J is TRBJ1-6; D is unresolved. Looked up from germline, CDR1 is SEHNR and CDR2 is FQNEAQ (reference sequence). CDR3 length: 15 residues. V shed 1 base and J shed 8 bases, with 12 bases lying between them. Here the CDR3 DNA reads TGTGCCAGCAGCTTAGAGGCAAGACAAGATTCACCCCTCCACTTT. Protein: CASSLEARQDSPLHF.

This rearrangement joins TRBV2 to TRBJ2-2, with unresolved D. The CDR3 extends over 12 amino acids. The V gene lost 7 bases and the J gene lost 8 bases, with 11 bases spanning the gap. In germline, CDR1 is SNHLY, CDR2 FYNNEI. CDR3 nucleotides: TGTGCCAGCAATGAGCTGGCAGGGGAGCTGTTTTTT. This gives the protein CASNELAGELFF.

The chain has TRBV7-9 and TRBJ2-1; 12 nucleotides agree with TRBD2. The CDR3 covers 14 residues. Germline V lookup: CDR1 SEHNR, CDR2 FQNEAQ (reference sequence). V lost 5 bases to trimming and J lost 9 bases; unmatched junction nucleotides: 5. CDR3 protein: CASSQTSGGREQFF. DNA of the CDR3: TGTGCCAGCAGCCAGACTAGCGGGGGACGTGAGCAGTTCTTC.

The chain recombines TRBV28 with TRBJ1-2; no definite D call. V shed 5 bases and J shed 8 bases, with 15 bases lying between them. Germline V gene lookup returns CDR1 MDHEN and CDR2 SYDVKM. CDR3 size: 13 residues. DNA for the CDR3: TGTGCCAGCAGTCCGCGAGCCTTGTGGGGCTACACCTTC. This gives the protein CASSPRALWGYTF.

This clone was found once. This rearrangement joins TRBV9 to TRBJ1-1; D unresolved. Trimming cost V 4 bases and J 1 base, with 8 bases left between them. This CDR3 region has 13 residues. CDR1 SGDLS and CDR2 YYNGEE come from the germline V gene. CDR3 nucleotides: TGTGCCAGCAGCCTCGAGAAGAACACTGAAGCTTTCTTT. Translating gives CASSLEKNTEAFF.

The V call is TRBV27, the J call TRBJ2-5, with D maybe TRBD2 (6 bases). TRBJ2-7 explains the end of the DNA better; the J call may be wrong. The CDR3 contains 16 residues. Germline V CDR1 and CDR2: MNHEY, SMNVEV (reference sequence). CDR3 protein: CASSSLLWGRTYEQYF. The CDR3 nucleotides are TGTGCCAGCAGTTCCCTCCTTTGGGGGAGGACTTACGAGCAGTACTTC.

The rearrangement joins TRBV2 to TRBJ1-4; no reliable D call. The length of the CDR3 is 15 residues. Germline assignment: CDR1 SNHLY and CDR2 FYNNEI. The ends were cut back, 1 base at V and 0 bases at J, with 6 bases in the middle. CDR3 in amino acids: CASSEDQATNEKLFF. In DNA form, the CDR3 reads TGTGCCAGCAGTGAAGACCAGGCAACTAATGAAAAACTGTTTTTT.

The chain recombines TRBV10-3 with TRBJ1-4; tentatively, D is TRBD1 (6 bases). CDR1 is ENHRY, CDR2 SYGVKD, per germline. V gave up 10 bases and J gave up 5 bases, with 20 bases separating them. The CDR3 is made up of 15 amino acids. This chain's CDR3 is CASGQSNPTNEKLFF. In nucleotides, the CDR3 is TGTGCCAGCGGACAGTCCAACCCGACGAATGAAAAACTGTTTTTT.

The chain uses TRBV11-3 and TRBJ2-7, with 9 nucleotides matching TRBD1. The junction had 5 bases not matched to a gene; V was cut back by 1 base and J by 1 base. Germline CDR1 and CDR2: SGHNT and YENEEA. The CDR3 consists of 16 residues. Here the CDR3 DNA reads TGTGCCAGCAGCTTAGGAGGGGACAGGGTTTCCTACGAGCAGTACTTC. Translating it yields CASSLGGDRVSYEQYF.

The chain uses TRBV14 and TRBJ2-3; the match to TRBD2 covers 10 bases. CDR1 SGHDN and CDR2 FVKESK come from the germline V gene. This CDR3 comprises 16 residues. V shed 0 bases, J shed 1 base, and the junction held 1 base outside the gene matches. The CDR3 nucleotides read TGTGCCAGCAGCCAAGACCTAGCGGGGGGCACAGATACGCAGTATTTT. Protein product: CASSQDLAGGTDTQYF.

The chain recombines TRBV7-9 with TRBJ2-2; D is possibly TRBD2 (6 bases). V was cut by 2 bases and J by 2 bases, with 12 bases left in between. Germline loops: CDR1 SEHNR, CDR2 FQNEAQ (reference sequence). The CDR3 consists of 16 residues. The DNA of the CDR3 is TGTGCCAGCAGCTTACCGGGACTTCCAAACACCGGGGAGCTGTTTTTT. Translating it yields CASSLPGLPNTGELFF.

The CDR3 DNA reads TGTGCCAGCAGTTGGACAGGGTTTGGAAACACCATATATTTT. Amino acid sequence: CASSWTGFGNTIYF. This chain connects TRBV28 to TRBJ1-3; 8 nucleotides line up with TRBD1. With V trimmed by 4 bases and J by 3 bases, 2 bases remained unmatched. The CDR3 runs to 14 residues. Germline CDR1 is MDHEN and CDR2 is SYDVKM.

This clone was seen once. The chain recombines TRBV6-6 with TRBJ2-7, with D perhaps TRBD2 (5 bases). Trimming removed 2 bases at V and 6 bases at J, with 8 bases between. Germline CDR1 MNHNY, CDR2 SVGAGI (reference sequence). CDR3 length: 12 amino acids. The CDR3 loop is CASSYKGGEQYV. The CDR3 bases are TGTGCCAGCAGTTACAAAGGAGGCGAGCAGTACGTC.

The chain recombines TRBV5-1 with TRBJ1-1; tentative D call: TRBD1 (5 bases). This CDR3 region has 14 residues. Trimming removed 0 bases from V and 5 bases from J, with 11 bases in between. Germline assignment: CDR1 SGHRS and CDR2 YFSETQ. The CDR3 DNA reads TGCGCCAGCAGCTTGGCCTCCGGGGGGACTGAAGCTTTCTTT. Encoded protein: CASSLASGGTEAFF.

The V call is TRBV30, the J call TRBJ2-1, with TRBD1 as a possible D gene (5 bases). This CDR3 is 13 amino acids long. Germline CDR1 reads GTSNPN; CDR2 reads SVGIG (reference sequence). Trimming took 0 bases from V and 3 from J, leaving 6 bases between them. The CDR3 nucleotides read TGTGCCTGGAGTGTAGACAGCTACAATGAGCAGTTCTTC. It codes for CAWSVDSYNEQFF.

The chain uses TRBV9 and TRBJ2-3; D may be TRBD2 (6 bases). Deletions cut 4 bases from V and 1 base from J, with 13 bases between. Germline V lookup: CDR1 SGDLS, CDR2 YYNGEE. The CDR3 has 15 residues. CDR3 nucleotide sequence: TGTGCCAGCAGCCCCCACGGGGAGGGCACAGATACGCAGTATTTT. Translated, it gives CASSPHGEGTDTQYF.

The V call is TRBV4-1, the J call TRBJ2-1; perhaps TRBD2 as D (5 bases). V dropped 0 bases and J dropped 3 bases, with 9 bases sitting between them. The CDR3 runs 15 residues. Germline CDR1 and CDR2: MGHRA and YSYEKL. CDR3 in DNA: TGCGCCAGCAGCCAAGACTCGGGGATCTACAATGAGCAGTTCTTC. Translation gives CASSQDSGIYNEQFF.

This chain uses TRBV21-1 with TRBJ1-1; no check of the table's D call, TRBD1, against the DNA was made. TRBV21-1 is designated a pseudogene. This CDR3 is 16 amino acids long. The CDR3: CATPAPDRGRSTEAFF. The DNA of the CDR3 is TGTGCCACCCCCGCCCCTGACAGGGGGCGGTCCACTGAAGCTTTCTTT.

This chain joins TRBV27 and TRBJ2-2; tentative D call: TRBD2 (6 bases). CDR1 is MNHEY, CDR2 SMNVEV, per germline (reference sequence). The CDR3 contains 16 residues. V lost 2 bases and J 0 bases, leaving 10 bases between the germline ends. The DNA of the CDR3 is TGTGCCAGCAGTTTAGTTGGGGGGACGAACACCGGGGAGCTGTTTTTT. This encodes CASSLVGGTNTGELFF.

The chain joins TRBV4-1 to TRBJ2-7; 10 bases map to TRBD1. Trimming took 0 bases from V and 4 from J; bases not matched to a gene: 6. CDR1 MGHRA and CDR2 YSYEKL come from the germline V gene. The CDR3 is 16 amino acids. This CDR3 reads CASSQEPGTGAYEQYF. The CDR3 DNA sequence: TGCGCCAGCAGCCAAGAACCCGGGACAGGGGCTTACGAGCAGTACTTC.

As regards this clone: The sample carries other DNA sequences with the same CDR3. The CDR3 nucleotides read TGTGCCAGCAGTTACTCGACAGGCCCGCTAGGCACTGAAGCTTTCTTT. It yields the protein CASSYSTGPLGTEAFF. This chain links TRBV6-5 with TRBJ1-1, with a weak D call TRBD1 (6 bases). This CDR3 has 16 residues. V dropped 0 bases and J dropped 4 bases, with 15 bases sitting between them. Germline assignment: CDR1 MNHEY and CDR2 SVGAGI.

The chain couples TRBV6-5 to TRBJ1-4, with TRBD1 as a possible D gene (6 bases). Trimming took 10 bases from V and 8 from J, leaving 23 bases between them. Germline V CDR1 and CDR2: MNHEY, SVGAGI. There are 15 residues in the CDR3. The CDR3 loop is CATQQGRRISEKLFF. Here the CDR3 DNA reads TGTGCCACCCAACAGGGCAGGCGGATCTCGGAAAAACTGTTTTTT.